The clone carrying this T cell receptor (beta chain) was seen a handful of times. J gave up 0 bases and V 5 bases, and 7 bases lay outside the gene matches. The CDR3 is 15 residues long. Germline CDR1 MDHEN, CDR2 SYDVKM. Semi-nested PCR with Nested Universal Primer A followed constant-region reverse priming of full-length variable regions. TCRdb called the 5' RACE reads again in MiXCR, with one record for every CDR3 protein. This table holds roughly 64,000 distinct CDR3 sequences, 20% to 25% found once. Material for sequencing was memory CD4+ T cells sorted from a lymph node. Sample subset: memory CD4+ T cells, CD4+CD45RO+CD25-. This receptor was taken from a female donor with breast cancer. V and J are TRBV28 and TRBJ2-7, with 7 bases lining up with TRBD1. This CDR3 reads CASSAAGTDSYEQYF. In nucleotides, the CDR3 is TGTGCCAGCAGTGCCGCCGGGACAGACTCCTACGAGCAGTACTTC.